This TCR beta chain was recovered during a study of blood T cell repertoires in COVID-19. Study in general: Sources were T cells, B-cell-depleted T cells, or PBMCs; the material itself was cDNA or gDNA.

Each recovered donor of Cohort 3 presented with two negative PCRs, clearance, or symptom resolution. Per the authors' pipeline: Estimated nucleated cell counts came from reference gene primer amplification. The method was immunoSEQ multiplex PCR; TCRdb's version includes in-frame clones alone and lacks a portion of them. The DNA was the basis for D and trimming; V, J and clone size are from that table. The repertoire holds hundreds of thousands of clones, with around nine tenths as singletons. This clone was detected a few times. Sequencing was carried out using PBMCs or T cells enriched from blood (not recorded which). The receptor's source is a woman between 40 and 55 years old who had recovered from COVID-19.

This CDR3 is CASSQDQGTSGLHNEQFF. Here the CDR3 DNA reads TGCGCCAGCAGCCAAGACCAAGGGACTAGCGGCCTCCACAATGAGCAGTTCTTC. The V and J genes are TRBV4-1 and TRBJ2-1; the match to TRBD2 covers 11 bases. This CDR3 has 18 amino acids. V dropped 0 bases and J dropped 5; count of bases not matched to a gene: 9. Germline V gene sequence: CDR1 MGHRA, CDR2 YSYEKL.